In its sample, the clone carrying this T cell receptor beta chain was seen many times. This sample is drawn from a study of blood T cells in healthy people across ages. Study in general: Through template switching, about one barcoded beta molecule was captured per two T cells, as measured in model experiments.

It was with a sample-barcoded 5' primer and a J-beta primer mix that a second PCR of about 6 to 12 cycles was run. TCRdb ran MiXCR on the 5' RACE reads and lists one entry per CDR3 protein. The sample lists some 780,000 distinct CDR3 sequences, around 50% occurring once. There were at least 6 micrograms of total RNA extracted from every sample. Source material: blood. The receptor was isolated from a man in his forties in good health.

DNA for the CDR3: TGTGCCAGCAGTTTAGGACAGTATGCCAACGTCCTGACTTTC. Amino acids: CASSLGQYANVLTF. The gene calls are TRBV6-5 and TRBJ2-6; D is perhaps TRBD1 (6 bases). The CDR3 is 14 residues long. V shed 4 bases and J shed 7 bases, with 11 bases lying between them. CDR1 is MNHEY, CDR2 SVGAGI, per germline.